These T cell receptor beta chains were read from a single sample in a study of Graves' ophthalmopathy and Graves' hyperthyroidism. TCRdb reanalysed the multiplex PCR reads using MiXCR and keeps one entry per CDR3 protein. The sample lists 650,000 to 900,000 distinct CDR3 sequences; roughly two fifths were seen once. Sequencing was done on a sample of peripheral blood. These receptors were obtained from an adult man with Graves' ophthalmopathy. Each CDR3 is given with its conserved first and last residue. Each record gives: clone size, D gene, J gene, V gene, CDR3 protein, CDR3 DNA. D genes are given only for firm matches. Clone size is stated in some rows and not others, as once, few, many or a class when expanded.

clone size: .
D gene: .
J gene: TRBJ1-2
V gene: TRBV5-1
CDR3 protein: CVSMEGTQYDGYTF
CDR3 DNA: TGCGTCAGCATGGAAGGCACCCAATACGATGGCTACACCTTC

clone size: .
D gene: TRBD1
J gene: TRBJ1-2
V gene: TRBV10-1
CDR3 protein: CASSVHRGKRFF
CDR3 DNA: TGCGCCAGCAGTGTACACAGGGGGAAGAGATTTTTC

clone size: many
D gene: TRBD1
J gene: TRBJ1-1
V gene: TRBV29-1
CDR3 protein: CSVGQGVNTEAFF
CDR3 DNA: TGCAGCGTTGGACAGGGTGTAAACACTGAAGCTTTCTTT

clone size: many
D gene: .
J gene: TRBJ2-7
V gene: TRBV29-1
CDR3 protein: CSVERGAGVAHEQYF
CDR3 DNA: TGCAGCGTTGAACGAGGTGCAGGGGTCGCCCACGAGCAGTACTTC

clone size: .
D gene: .
J gene: TRBJ2-7
V gene: TRBV2
CDR3 protein: CASKIGTAGFTYEQYF
CDR3 DNA: TGTGCCAGCAAAATAGGGACGGCAGGGTTCACCTACGAGCAGTACTTC

clone size: .
D gene: TRBD1
J gene: TRBJ2-5
V gene: TRBV20-1
CDR3 protein: CSARDLGRGQETQYF
CDR3 DNA: TGCAGTGCTAGAGATCTAGGCAGGGGGCAGGAGACCCAGTACTTC

clone size: .
D gene: TRBD2
J gene: TRBJ2-7
V gene: TRBV20-1
CDR3 protein: CSARDMASGSSYEQYF
CDR3 DNA: TGCAGTGCTAGAGATATGGCTAGCGGAAGCTCCTACGAGCAGTACTTC

clone size: .
D gene: .
J gene: TRBJ1-6
V gene: TRBV9
CDR3 protein: CASSLRTDPMTSPLHF
CDR3 DNA: TGTGCCAGCAGTCTCCGGACAGATCCTATGACTTCACCCCTCCACTTT

clone size: .
D gene: .
J gene: TRBJ2-3
V gene: TRBV15
CDR3 protein: CATSRTGVRDTQYF
CDR3 DNA: TGTGCCACCAGCAGAACAGGAGTCAGGGATACGCAGTATTTT

clone size: many
D gene: TRBD1
J gene: TRBJ1-4
V gene: TRBV29-1
CDR3 protein: CSAYRGPAEKLFF
CDR3 DNA: TGCAGCGCCTACAGGGGGCCAGCCGAAAAACTGTTTTTT

clone size: .
D gene: .
J gene: TRBJ1-4
V gene: TRBV6-9
CDR3 protein: CASSEFGTNEKLFF
CDR3 DNA: TGTGCCAGCAGTGAATTCGGGACTAATGAAAAACTGTTTTTT

clone size: few
D gene: TRBD2
J gene: TRBJ2-2
V gene: TRBV20-1
CDR3 protein: CSASWTRASTGELFF
CDR3 DNA: TGCAGTGCTTCGTGGACTAGGGCTTCTACCGGGGAGCTGTTTTTT

clone size: .
D gene: .
J gene: TRBJ2-5
V gene: TRBV7-8
CDR3 protein: CASSLVMDQETQYF
CDR3 DNA: TGTGCCAGCAGCTTAGTCATGGATCAAGAGACCCAGTACTTC

clone size: few
D gene: .
J gene: TRBJ2-7
V gene: TRBV12-3/TRBV12-4
CDR3 protein: CASNLGVSEQYF
CDR3 DNA: TGTGCCAGCAACCTGGGGGTGAGCGAGCAGTACTTC

clone size: few
D gene: .
J gene: TRBJ2-2
V gene: TRBV7-9
CDR3 protein: CASSSIAGELFF
CDR3 DNA: TGTGCCAGCAGTTCAATCGCCGGGGAGCTGTTTTTT

clone size: .
D gene: TRBD2
J gene: TRBJ2-5
V gene: TRBV7-2
CDR3 protein: CASSLGRAGGLTGTQYF
CDR3 DNA: TGTGCCAGCAGCTTAGGACGAGCGGGGGGCCTCACAGGGACCCAGTACTTC

clone size: .
D gene: .
J gene: TRBJ1-5
V gene: TRBV20-1
CDR3 protein: CSARSRRDQPQHF
CDR3 DNA: TGCAGTGCTAGATCAAGACGAGATCAGCCCCAGCATTTT

clone size: few
D gene: .
J gene: TRBJ2-7
V gene: TRBV7-2
CDR3 protein: CASRSTITYEQYF
CDR3 DNA: TGTGCCAGCAGGTCAACAATTACCTACGAGCAGTACTTC

clone size: many
D gene: .
J gene: TRBJ1-2
V gene: TRBV6-5
CDR3 protein: CASSYGWGYTF
CDR3 DNA: TGTGCCAGCAGTTACGGGTGGGGCTACACCTTC

clone size: many
D gene: .
J gene: TRBJ1-1
V gene: TRBV29-1
CDR3 protein: CSVKQNTEAFF
CDR3 DNA: TGCAGCGTTAAACAGAACACTGAAGCTTTCTTT

clone size: .
D gene: TRBD1
J gene: TRBJ2-7
V gene: TRBV2
CDR3 protein: CASSRGGQGAYEQYF
CDR3 DNA: TGTGCCAGCAGCCGCGGGGGACAGGGGGCCTACGAGCAGTACTTC

clone size: few
D gene: .
J gene: TRBJ2-5
V gene: TRBV7-8
CDR3 protein: CASSLFAGETQYF
CDR3 DNA: TGTGCCAGCAGCTTATTTGCTGGAGAGACCCAGTACTTC

clone size: many
D gene: .
J gene: TRBJ1-2
V gene: TRBV7-2
CDR3 protein: CASSPLDIGYTF
CDR3 DNA: TGTGCCAGCAGCCCTCTTGATATTGGCTACACCTTC

clone size: .
D gene: .
J gene: TRBJ1-6
V gene: TRBV2
CDR3 protein: CASSEVGHYNSPLHF
CDR3 DNA: TGTGCCAGCAGTGAAGTCGGACATTATAATTCACCCCTCCACTTT

clone size: .
D gene: TRBD2
J gene: TRBJ2-7
V gene: TRBV5-1
CDR3 protein: CASSLVASGSLFHEQYF
CDR3 DNA: TGCGCCAGCAGCTTGGTGGCTAGCGGGAGTTTATTTCACGAGCAGTACTTC

clone size: .
D gene: TRBD1
J gene: TRBJ1-3
V gene: TRBV2
CDR3 protein: CASSYDRVPAGNTIYF
CDR3 DNA: TGTGCCAGCAGTTACGACAGGGTTCCGGCTGGAAACACCATATATTTT

clone size: many
D gene: TRBD1
J gene: TRBJ1-2
V gene: TRBV7-2
CDR3 protein: CASSLQQGASFGYTF
CDR3 DNA: TGTGCCAGCAGCTTACAGCAGGGGGCATCATTTGGCTACACCTTC

clone size: few
D gene: .
J gene: TRBJ1-1
V gene: TRBV20-1
CDR3 protein: CSARETANTEAFF
CDR3 DNA: TGCAGTGCTAGAGAAACAGCGAACACTGAAGCTTTCTTT

clone size: .
D gene: TRBD2
J gene: TRBJ2-7
V gene: TRBV11-2
CDR3 protein: CASSRATSGLYEQYF
CDR3 DNA: TGCGCCAGCAGCCGAGCGACTAGCGGCTTGTACGAGCAGTACTTC